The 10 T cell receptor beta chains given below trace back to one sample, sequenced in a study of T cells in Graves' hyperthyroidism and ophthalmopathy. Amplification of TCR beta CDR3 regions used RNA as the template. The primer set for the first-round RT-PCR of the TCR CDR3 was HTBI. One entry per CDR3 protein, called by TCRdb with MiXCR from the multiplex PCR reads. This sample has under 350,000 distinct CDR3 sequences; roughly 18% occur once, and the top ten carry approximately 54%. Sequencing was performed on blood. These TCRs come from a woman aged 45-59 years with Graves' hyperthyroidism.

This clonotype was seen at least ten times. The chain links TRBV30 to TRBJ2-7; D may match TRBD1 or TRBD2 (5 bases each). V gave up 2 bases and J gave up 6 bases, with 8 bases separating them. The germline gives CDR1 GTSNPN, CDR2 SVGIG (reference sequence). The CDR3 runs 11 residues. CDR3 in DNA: TGTGCCTGGAGTATGAGGGGCGAGCAGTACTTC. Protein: CAWSMRGEQYF.

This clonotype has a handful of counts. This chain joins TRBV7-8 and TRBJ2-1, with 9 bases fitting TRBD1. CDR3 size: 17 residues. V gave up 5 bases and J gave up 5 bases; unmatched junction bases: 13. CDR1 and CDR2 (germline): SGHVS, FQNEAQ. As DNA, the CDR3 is TGTGCCAGCAGCCAGACCAGGACCGGGACAGGGCACAATGAGCAGTTCTTC. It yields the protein CASSQTRTGTGHNEQFF.

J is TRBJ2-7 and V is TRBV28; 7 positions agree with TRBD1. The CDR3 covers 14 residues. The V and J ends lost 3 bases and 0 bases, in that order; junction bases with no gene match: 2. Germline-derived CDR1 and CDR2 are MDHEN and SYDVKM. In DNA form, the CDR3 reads TGTGCCAGCAGTTTCGACAGGGCCTCCTACGAGCAGTACTTC. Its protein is CASSFDRASYEQYF.

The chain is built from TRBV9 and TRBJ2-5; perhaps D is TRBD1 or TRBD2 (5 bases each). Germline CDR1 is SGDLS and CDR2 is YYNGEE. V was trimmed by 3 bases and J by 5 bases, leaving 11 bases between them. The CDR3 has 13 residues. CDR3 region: CASSGGSRETQYF. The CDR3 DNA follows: TGTGCCAGCAGCGGGGGGTCTCGGGAGACCCAGTACTTC.

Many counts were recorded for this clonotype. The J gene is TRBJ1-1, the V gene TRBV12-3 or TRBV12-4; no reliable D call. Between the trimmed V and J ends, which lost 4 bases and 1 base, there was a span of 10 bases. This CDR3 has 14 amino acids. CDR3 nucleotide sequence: TGTGCCAGCAGTTCTACGGACGGGAACACTGAAGCTTTCTTT. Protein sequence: CASSSTDGNTEAFF.

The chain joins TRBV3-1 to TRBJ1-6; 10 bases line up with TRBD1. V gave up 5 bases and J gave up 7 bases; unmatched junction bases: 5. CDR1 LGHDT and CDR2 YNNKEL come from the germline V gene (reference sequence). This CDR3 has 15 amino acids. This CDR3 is CASSYRDRGNSPLHF. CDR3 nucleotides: TGTGCCAGCAGCTACCGGGACAGGGGAAATTCACCCCTCCACTTT. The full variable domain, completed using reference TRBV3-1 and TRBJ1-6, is DTAVSQTPKYLVTQMGNDKSIKCEQNLGHDTMYWYKQDSKKFLKIMFSYNNKELIINETVPNRFSPKSPDKAHLNLHINSLELGDSAVYFCASSYRDRGNSPLHFGNGTRLTVT.

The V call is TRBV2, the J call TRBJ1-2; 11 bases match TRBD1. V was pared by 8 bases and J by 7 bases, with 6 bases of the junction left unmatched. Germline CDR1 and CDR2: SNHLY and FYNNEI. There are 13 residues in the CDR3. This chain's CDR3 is CASGGTGGLGYTF. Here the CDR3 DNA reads TGTGCCAGCGGGGGGACAGGGGGACTTGGCTACACCTTC.

The CDR3 protein is CASSLAPGQGFGEQFF. CDR3 DNA sequence: TGTGCCAGCAGCTTAGCGCCGGGACAGGGATTCGGTGAGCAGTTCTTC. This sequence joins TRBV7-6 and TRBJ2-1; TRBD1 matches 9 bases. CDR1 SGHVS and CDR2 FNYEAQ come from the germline V gene. V gave up 0 bases and J gave up 9 bases; unmatched junction bases: 9. The CDR3 sequence is 16 residues long.

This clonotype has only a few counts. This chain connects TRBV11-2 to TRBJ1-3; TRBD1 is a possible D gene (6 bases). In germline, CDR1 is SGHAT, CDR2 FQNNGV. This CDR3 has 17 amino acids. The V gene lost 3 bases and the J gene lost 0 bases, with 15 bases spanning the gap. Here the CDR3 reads CASSLGMVQGSGNTIYF. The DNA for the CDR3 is TGTGCCAGCAGCTTGGGAATGGTACAGGGCTCTGGAAACACCATATATTTT.

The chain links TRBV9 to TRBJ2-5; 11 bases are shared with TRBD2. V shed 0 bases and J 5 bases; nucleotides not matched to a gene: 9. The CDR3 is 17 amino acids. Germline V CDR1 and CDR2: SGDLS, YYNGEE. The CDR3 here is CASSVAPGASGRETQYF. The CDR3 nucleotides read TGTGCCAGCAGCGTAGCACCGGGGGCTAGCGGGAGGGAGACCCAGTACTTC.